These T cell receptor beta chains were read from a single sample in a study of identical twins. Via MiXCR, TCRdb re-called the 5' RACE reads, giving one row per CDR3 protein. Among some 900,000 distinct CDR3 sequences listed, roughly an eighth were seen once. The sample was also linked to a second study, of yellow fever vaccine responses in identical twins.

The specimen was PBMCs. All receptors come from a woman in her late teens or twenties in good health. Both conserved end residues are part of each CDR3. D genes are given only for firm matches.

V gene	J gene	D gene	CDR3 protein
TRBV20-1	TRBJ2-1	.	CSASAARRAYNEQFF
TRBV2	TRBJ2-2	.	CASSEGVTDTGELFF
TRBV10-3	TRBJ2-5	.	CAISESSPETQYF
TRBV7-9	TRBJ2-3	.	CASSLGEITDTQYF
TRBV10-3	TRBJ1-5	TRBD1	CAISDRQGDQPQHF
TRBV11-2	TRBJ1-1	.	CASSFSRGAFF
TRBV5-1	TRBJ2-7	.	CASSWSTAGTPSYEQYF
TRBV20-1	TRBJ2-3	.	CSARVAEGGTDTQYF
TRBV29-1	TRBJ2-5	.	CSVVGRYQETQYF
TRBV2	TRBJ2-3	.	CASSEAQSTDTQYF
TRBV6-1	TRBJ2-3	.	CASTTGHATDTQYF
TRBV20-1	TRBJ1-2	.	CSATEQGNYGYTF
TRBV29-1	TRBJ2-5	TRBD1	CSVVRDRGGETQYF
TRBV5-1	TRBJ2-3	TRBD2	CASSSLFSGSSTDTQYF
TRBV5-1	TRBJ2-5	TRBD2	CASSLQREGRTQETQYF
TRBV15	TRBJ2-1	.	CATSPQDIGHGVGEQFF
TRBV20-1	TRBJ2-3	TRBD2	CSGRGTSRTDTQYF
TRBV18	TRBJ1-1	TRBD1	CASSPGDRALEAFF
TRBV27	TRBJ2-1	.	CASSADFRGTSHHEQFF
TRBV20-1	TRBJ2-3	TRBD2	CSVRTSGPLDTQYF
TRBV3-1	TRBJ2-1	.	CASSQSGTGPYNEQFF
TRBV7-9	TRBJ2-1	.	CASSLRQEGTRNEQFF
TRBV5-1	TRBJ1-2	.	CASSLGGPTDGYTF